This T cell receptor (beta chain) was sequenced in a study of cytomegalovirus exposure and HLA in healthy donors. V lost 6 bases, J lost 5 bases, and 10 bases lay in between. Germline V gives CDR1 DFQATT, CDR2 SNEGSKA (reference sequence). This CDR3 is 11 amino acids long. PCR employed 60 Vbeta and 13 Jbeta primers. TCRdb's copy holds only in-frame clones and misses some; the assay was immunoSEQ multiplex PCR. The sample contains around 150,000 clones, roughly 80% of which appear only once. Overall study findings and caveats: Associated with HLA alleles at 0.05 false discovery rate in a later analysis were fewer than 20,000 TCR beta sequences. HLA restriction was apparent for most CMV-associated TCR beta chains in a later analysis. When analyzed later, a missense DCLRE1C variant was found to be linked to TCR beta V- and J-gene trimming. For most TCR beta V segments, an earlier analysis put the productive rate at about 87% or about 30% of the time.

Worth noting for this clone: Its antigen is undetermined.

This receptor was taken from a human donor in good health. The source material was PBMCs. The chain couples TRBV20-1 to TRBJ1-1; no firm D call. DNA of the CDR3: TGCAGTGCCCGGAGGGTGACTGAAGCTTTCTTT. Amino acids: CSARRVTEAFF.